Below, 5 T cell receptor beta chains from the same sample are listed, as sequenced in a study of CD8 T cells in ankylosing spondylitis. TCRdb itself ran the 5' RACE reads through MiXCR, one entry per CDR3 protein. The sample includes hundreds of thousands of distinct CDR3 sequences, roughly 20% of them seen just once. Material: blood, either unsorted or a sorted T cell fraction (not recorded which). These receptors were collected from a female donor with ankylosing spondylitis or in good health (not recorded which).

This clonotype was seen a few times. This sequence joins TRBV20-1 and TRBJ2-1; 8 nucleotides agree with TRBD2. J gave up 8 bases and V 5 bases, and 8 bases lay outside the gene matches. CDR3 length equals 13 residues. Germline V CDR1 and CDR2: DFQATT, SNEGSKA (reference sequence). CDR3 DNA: TGCAGTGCTCCCCCGGGACTAGGGGATGAGCAGTTCTTC. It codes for CSAPPGLGDEQFF.

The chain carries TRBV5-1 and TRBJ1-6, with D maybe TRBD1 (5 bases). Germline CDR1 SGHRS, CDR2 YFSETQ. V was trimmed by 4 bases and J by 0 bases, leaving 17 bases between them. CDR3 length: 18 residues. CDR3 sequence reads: CASSTGTQPGSYNSPLHF. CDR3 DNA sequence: TGCGCCAGCAGCACCGGGACTCAACCCGGCTCCTATAATTCACCCCTCCACTTT.

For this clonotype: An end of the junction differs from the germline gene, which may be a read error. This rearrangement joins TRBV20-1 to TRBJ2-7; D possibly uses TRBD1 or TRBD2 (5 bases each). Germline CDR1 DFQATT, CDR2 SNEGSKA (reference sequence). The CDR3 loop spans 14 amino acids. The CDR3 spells CSAGEGRRSYEQYF. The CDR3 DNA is TGCAGTGCTGGAGAGGGGCGACGGTCCTACGAGCAGTACTTC.

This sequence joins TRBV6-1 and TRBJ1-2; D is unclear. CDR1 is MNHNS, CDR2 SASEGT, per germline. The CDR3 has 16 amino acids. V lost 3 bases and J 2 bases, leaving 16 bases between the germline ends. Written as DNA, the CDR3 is TGTGCCAGCAGTGAGTTGAGTCGACCGGCCAACTATGGCTACACCTTC. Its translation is CASSELSRPANYGYTF.

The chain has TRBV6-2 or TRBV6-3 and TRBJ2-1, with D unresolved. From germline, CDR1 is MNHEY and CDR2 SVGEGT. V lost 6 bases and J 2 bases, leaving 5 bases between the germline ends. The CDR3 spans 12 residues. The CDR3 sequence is CASRTAYNEQFF. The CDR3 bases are TGTGCCAGCAGGACGGCCTACAATGAGCAGTTCTTC.